Given below is one T cell receptor beta chain in context. The sample contains more than one DNA sequence encoding this CDR3. In the authors' methods: Amplification of reference gene primers was used by the study to estimate nucleated cell counts. Sequenced by immunoSEQ multiplex PCR; TCRdb stores in-frame clones only, minus some. The V and J calls and clone size were taken over from that table, and D and trimming were inferred from the DNA. The sample includes roughly 300,000 clones, roughly 86% of them seen just once. The data were taken from a study of blood T cell repertoires in COVID-19. Across the study: Specimens from acute and convalescent COVID-19 originated in the United States, Italy and Spain. From T cells, B-cell-depleted T cells, or PBMCs came the material, which was cDNA or gDNA.

With 1 base removed from V and 0 bases from J, the gap between germline ends came to 6 bases. The CDR3 is 14 residues long. In germline, CDR1 is SGHAT, CDR2 FQNNGV. Sequencing was done on a sample of peripheral blood. V and J are TRBV11-2 and TRBJ1-1; D gene uncertain. This receptor was obtained from a young man with active or convalescent COVID-19. CDR3 nucleotide sequence: TGTGCCAGCAGCTTAGGAGGGATGAACACTGAAGCTTTCTTT. Its translation: CASSLGGMNTEAFF.